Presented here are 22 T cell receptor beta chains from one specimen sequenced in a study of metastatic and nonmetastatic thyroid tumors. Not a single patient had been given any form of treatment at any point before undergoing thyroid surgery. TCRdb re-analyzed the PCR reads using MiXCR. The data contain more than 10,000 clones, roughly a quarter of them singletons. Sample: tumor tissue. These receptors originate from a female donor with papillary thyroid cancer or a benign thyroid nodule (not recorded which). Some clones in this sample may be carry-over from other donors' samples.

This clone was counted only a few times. The CDR3 reads CASSDGVASNEQFF. CDR3 DNA: TGTGCCAGCAGTGACGGAGTAGCATCCAATGAGCAGTTCTTC. This chain links TRBV6-4 with TRBJ2-1; D unresolved. Per germline, CDR1 MRHNA and CDR2 SNTAGT. Trimming left V 2 bases short and J 6 bases short, with 11 bases between. The CDR3 is 14 amino acids.

The CDR3 DNA is TGTGCCAGCAGTAGGACGGCGATTACTAACTATGGCTACACCTTC. It translates to CASSRTAITNYGYTF. The V gene is TRBV28, the J gene TRBJ1-2; D call uncertain. CDR1 is MDHEN and CDR2 is SYDVKM in the germline V gene. The ends were cut back, 5 bases at V and 0 bases at J, with 13 bases in the middle. The CDR3 loop spans 15 amino acids.

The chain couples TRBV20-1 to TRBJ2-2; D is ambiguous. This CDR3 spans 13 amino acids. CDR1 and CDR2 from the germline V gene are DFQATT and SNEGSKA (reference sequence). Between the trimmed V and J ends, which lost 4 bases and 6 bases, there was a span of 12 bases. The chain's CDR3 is CSAIRPPAGELFF. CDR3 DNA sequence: TGCAGTGCTATTCGCCCTCCGGCCGGGGAGCTGTTTTTT.

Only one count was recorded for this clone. CDR3: CASSVSRQGEAFF. As DNA, the CDR3 is TGTGCCAGCAGCGTATCCCGACAGGGTGAAGCTTTCTTT. The chain is built from TRBV11-3 and TRBJ1-1, with 7 bases matching TRBD1. Trimming cost V 5 bases and J 7 bases; bases outside gene matches: 7. The CDR3 is made up of 13 amino acids. Per the germline V gene, CDR1 is SGHNT and CDR2 is YENEEA.

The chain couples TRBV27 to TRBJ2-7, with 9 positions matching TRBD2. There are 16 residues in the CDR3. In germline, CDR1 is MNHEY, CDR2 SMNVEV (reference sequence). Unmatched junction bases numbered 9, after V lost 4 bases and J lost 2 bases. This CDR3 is CASSWYSGSRPYEQYF. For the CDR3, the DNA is TGTGCCAGCAGTTGGTATAGCGGGAGTCGACCCTACGAGCAGTACTTC.

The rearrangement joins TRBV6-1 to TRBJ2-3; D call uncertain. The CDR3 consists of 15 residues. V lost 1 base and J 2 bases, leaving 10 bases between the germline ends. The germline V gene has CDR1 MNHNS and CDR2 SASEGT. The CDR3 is CASSEVRHPTDTQYF. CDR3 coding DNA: TGTGCCAGCAGTGAAGTGAGACACCCCACAGATACGCAGTATTTT.

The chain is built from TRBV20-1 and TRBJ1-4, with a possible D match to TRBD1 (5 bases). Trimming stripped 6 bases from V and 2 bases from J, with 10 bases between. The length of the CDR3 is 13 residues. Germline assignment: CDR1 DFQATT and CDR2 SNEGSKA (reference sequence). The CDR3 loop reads CSALGVTNEKLFF. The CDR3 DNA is TGCAGTGCCTTGGGGGTTACTAATGAAAAACTGTTTTTT.

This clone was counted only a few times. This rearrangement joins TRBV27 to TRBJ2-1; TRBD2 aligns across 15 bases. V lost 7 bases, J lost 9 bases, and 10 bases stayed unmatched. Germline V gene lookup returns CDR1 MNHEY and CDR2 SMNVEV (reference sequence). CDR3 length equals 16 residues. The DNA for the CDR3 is TGTGCCAGCAAACTGAGCGGGACTAGCGGGAGGAGTGAGCAGTTCTTC. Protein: CASKLSGTSGRSEQFF.

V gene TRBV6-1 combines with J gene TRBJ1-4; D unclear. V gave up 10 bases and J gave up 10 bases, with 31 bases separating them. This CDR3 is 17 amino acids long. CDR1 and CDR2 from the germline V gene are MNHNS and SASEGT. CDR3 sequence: CATARIWVSAEGGKLFF. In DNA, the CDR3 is TGTGCCACCGCCCGGATTTGGGTCTCAGCGGAGGGTGGAAAACTGTTTTTT.

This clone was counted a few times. The CDR3 reads CASSLVTPPLGTQYF. Here the CDR3 DNA reads TGTGCCAGCAGTTTAGTAACACCGCCATTGGGGACCCAGTACTTC. The chain has TRBV12-3 or TRBV12-4 and TRBJ2-5; D call uncertain. The V end was cut by 1 base, the J end by 7 bases, with 16 bases between. The CDR3 consists of 15 residues.

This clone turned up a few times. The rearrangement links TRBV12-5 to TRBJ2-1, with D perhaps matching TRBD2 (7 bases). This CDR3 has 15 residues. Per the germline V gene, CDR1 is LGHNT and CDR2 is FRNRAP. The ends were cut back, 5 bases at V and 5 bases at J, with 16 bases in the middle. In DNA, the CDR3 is TGTGCTAGTGGTGGCTCGGGGGGCCTTGACAATGAGCAGTTCTTC. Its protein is CASGGSGGLDNEQFF. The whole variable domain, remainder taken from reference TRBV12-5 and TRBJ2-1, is DARVTQTPRHKVTEMGQEVTMRCQPILGHNTVFWYRQTMMQGLELLAYFRNRAPLDDSGMPKDRFSAEMPDATLATLKIQPSEPRDSAVYFCASGGSGGLDNEQFFGPGTRLTVL.

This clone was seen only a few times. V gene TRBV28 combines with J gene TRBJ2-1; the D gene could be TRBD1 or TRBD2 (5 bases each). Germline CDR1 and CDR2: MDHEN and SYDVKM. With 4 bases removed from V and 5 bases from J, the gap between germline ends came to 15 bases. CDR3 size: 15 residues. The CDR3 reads CASSSPGTLNNEQFF. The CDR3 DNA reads TGTGCCAGCAGTTCCCCAGGGACGCTAAACAATGAGCAGTTCTTC.

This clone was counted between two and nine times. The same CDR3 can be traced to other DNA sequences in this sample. CDR3 amino acids: CATSGGLAANTGELFF. Here the CDR3 DNA reads TGTGCCACCAGTGGCGGACTAGCGGCGAACACCGGGGAGCTGTTTTTT. The chain couples TRBV24-1 to TRBJ2-2; 10 nucleotides line up with TRBD2. V dropped 5 bases and J dropped 0; count of bases not matched to a gene: 2. The CDR3 has 16 residues. The V gene's germline CDR1 is KGHDR and CDR2 SFDVKD.

CDR3 sequence: CASSRGQGGSEQYF. DNA of the CDR3: TGTGCCAGCAGTCGAGGACAGGGGGGCAGCGAGCAGTACTTC. The J gene is TRBJ2-7, the V gene TRBV2, with TRBD1 matching 10 bases. Per the germline V gene, CDR1 is SNHLY and CDR2 is FYNNEI. V dropped 5 bases and J dropped 6; count of bases not matched to a gene: 7. The length of the CDR3 is 14 residues.

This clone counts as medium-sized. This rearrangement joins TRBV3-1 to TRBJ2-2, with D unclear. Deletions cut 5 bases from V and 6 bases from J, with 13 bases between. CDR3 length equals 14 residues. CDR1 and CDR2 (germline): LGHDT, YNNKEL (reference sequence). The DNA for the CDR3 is TGTGCCAGCAGCGAAATGGTAGGAGCCGGGGAGCTGTTTTTT. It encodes CASSEMVGAGELFF.

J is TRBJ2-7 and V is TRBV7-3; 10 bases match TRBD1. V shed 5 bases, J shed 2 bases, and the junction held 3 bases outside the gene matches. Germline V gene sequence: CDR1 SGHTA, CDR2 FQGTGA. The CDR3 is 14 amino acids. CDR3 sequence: CASSRDRGPYEQYF. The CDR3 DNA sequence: TGTGCCAGCAGCCGGGACAGGGGACCCTACGAGCAGTACTTC.

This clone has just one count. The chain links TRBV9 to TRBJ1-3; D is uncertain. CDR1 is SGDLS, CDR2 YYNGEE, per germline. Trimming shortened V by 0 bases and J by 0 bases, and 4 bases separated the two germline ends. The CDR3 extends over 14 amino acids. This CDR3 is CASSVAPSGNTIYF. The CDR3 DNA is TGTGCCAGCAGCGTAGCTCCCTCTGGAAACACCATATATTTT.

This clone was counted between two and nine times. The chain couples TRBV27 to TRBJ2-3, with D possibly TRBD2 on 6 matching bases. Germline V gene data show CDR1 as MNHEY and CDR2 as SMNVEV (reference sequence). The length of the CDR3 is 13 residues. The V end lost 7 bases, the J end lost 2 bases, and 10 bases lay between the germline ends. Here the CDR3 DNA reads TGTGCCAGCAAGTCGGGAGTCACAGATACGCAGTATTTT. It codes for CASKSGVTDTQYF.

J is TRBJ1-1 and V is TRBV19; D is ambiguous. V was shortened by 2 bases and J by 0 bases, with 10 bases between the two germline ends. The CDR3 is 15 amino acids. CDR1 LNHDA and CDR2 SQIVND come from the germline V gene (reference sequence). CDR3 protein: CASSINQVMNTEAFF. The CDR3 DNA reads TGTGCCAGTAGTATAAACCAGGTTATGAACACTGAAGCTTTCTTT.

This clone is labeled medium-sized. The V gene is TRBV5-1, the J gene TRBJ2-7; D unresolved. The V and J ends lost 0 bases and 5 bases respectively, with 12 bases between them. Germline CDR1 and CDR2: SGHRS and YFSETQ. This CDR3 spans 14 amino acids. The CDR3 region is CASSLVASPHEQYF. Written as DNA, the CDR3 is TGCGCCAGCAGCTTGGTGGCCTCACCCCACGAGCAGTACTTC.

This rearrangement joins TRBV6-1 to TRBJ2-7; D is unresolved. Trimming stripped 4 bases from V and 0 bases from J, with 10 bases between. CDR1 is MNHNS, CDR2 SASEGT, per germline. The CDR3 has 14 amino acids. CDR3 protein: CASSVRSNSYEQYF. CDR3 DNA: TGTGCCAGCAGTGTCCGGTCAAACTCCTACGAGCAGTACTTC.

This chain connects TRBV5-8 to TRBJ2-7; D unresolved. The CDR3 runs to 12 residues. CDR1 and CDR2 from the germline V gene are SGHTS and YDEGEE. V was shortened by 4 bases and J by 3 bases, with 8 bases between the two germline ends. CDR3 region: CASSLADYEQYF. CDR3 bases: TGTGCCAGCAGCCTGGCCGACTACGAGCAGTACTTC.